These 24 T cell receptor beta chains originate from one sample sequenced in a study of blood T cell repertoires in COVID-19. Measured with immunoSEQ multiplex PCR; TCRdb has only the in-frame clones, and not every one. The sample includes approximately 220,000 clones, 80% to 90% of them seen just once. Material: PBMCs or T cells enriched from blood (not recorded which). These receptor sequences come from a woman aged 45-65 years who had been exposed to COVID-19.

The chain combines TRBV29-1 with TRBJ1-1; 8 nucleotides line up with TRBD1. The CDR3 sequence is 14 residues long. V trimming: 4 bases; J trimming: 5 bases; junction bases outside the gene matches: 9. Germline V gene data show CDR1 as SQVTM and CDR2 as ANQGSEA. This CDR3 is CSVGLTGGRTEAFF. CDR3 sequence (DNA): TGCAGCGTTGGGCTAACAGGGGGAAGGACTGAAGCTTTCTTT. Filled out from reference TRBV29-1 and TRBJ1-1, the complete variable domain reads SAVISQKPSRDICQRGTSLTIQCQVDSQVTMMFWYRQQPGQSLTLIATANQGSEATYESGFVIDKFPISRPNLTFSTLTVSNMSPEDSSIYLCSVGLTGGRTEAFFGQGTRLTVV.

This clone was detected once. The rearrangement uses TRBV25-1 and TRBJ2-1; possibly TRBD2 for D (5 bases). Germline V gives CDR1 MGHDK, CDR2 SYGVNS. The CDR3 loop spans 17 amino acids. V shed 4 bases and J shed 2 bases, with 18 bases lying between them. The CDR3 sequence is CASSGPRAERAYNEQFF. The CDR3, as DNA: TGTGCCAGCAGTGGGCCCCGGGCGGAGAGGGCCTACAATGAGCAGTTCTTC.

The rearrangement links TRBV6-5 to TRBJ2-7, with D tentatively TRBD1 (5 bases). Trimming left V 6 bases short and J 3 bases short, with 12 bases between. CDR1 is MNHEY and CDR2 is SVGAGI in the germline V gene. There are 13 residues in the CDR3. CDR3 nucleotides: TGTGCCAGCAGCCCCCCAGGGTTCTACGAGCAGTACTTC. Its protein is CASSPPGFYEQYF.

This clone was counted a few times. The CDR3 loop reads CASSLGREGHGYTF. The CDR3 coding sequence is TGCGCCAGCAGCTTGGGGAGGGAGGGCCATGGCTACACCTTC. The chain links TRBV5-1 to TRBJ1-2; D gene uncertain. The CDR3 length is 14 residues. Germline V gene sequence: CDR1 SGHRS, CDR2 YFSETQ. Trimming took off 0 bases at V and 6 bases at J, with 12 bases between the two ends.

The chain uses TRBV20-1 and TRBJ2-5; 10 bases line up with TRBD2. This CDR3 spans 13 amino acids. The germline gives CDR1 DFQATT, CDR2 SNEGSKA (reference sequence). The ends lost 3 bases at V and 6 bases at J; junction bases unmatched: 4. Here the CDR3 reads CSASLAGEKTQYF. CDR3 sequence (DNA): TGCAGTGCTAGTCTAGCGGGGGAGAAGACCCAGTACTTC.

The chain links TRBV12-3 or TRBV12-4 to TRBJ2-1; unclear D gene. CDR3 length: 13 amino acids. V gave up 3 bases and J gave up 10 bases, with 13 bases separating them. CDR3 protein: CASSFFLESEQFF. CDR3 DNA sequence: TGTGCCAGCAGTTTCTTTCTAGAGTCGGAGCAGTTCTTC.

CDR3 sequence (DNA): TGTGCCAGCAGTGAAGTACGGGGCTCTGGAAACACCATATATTTT. It specifies CASSEVRGSGNTIYF. V is TRBV2 and J is TRBJ1-3; no definite D call. CDR1 SNHLY and CDR2 FYNNEI come from the germline V gene. This CDR3 spans 15 amino acids. Trimming removed 1 base from V and 0 bases from J, with 7 bases in between.

For the CDR3, the DNA is TGTGCCAGCACTAGCGGGGGGGCCCGTGAGACCCAGTACTTC. Amino acid sequence: CASTSGGARETQYF. The rearrangement joins TRBV28 to TRBJ2-5, with TRBD2 matching 12 bases. V shed 7 bases and J 5 bases; nucleotides not matched to a gene: 5. Germline values: CDR1 MDHEN, CDR2 SYDVKM. CDR3 length: 14 residues.

The V call is TRBV28, the J call TRBJ1-1; 9 bases line up with TRBD1. Trimming cost V 3 bases and J 5 bases; bases outside gene matches: 7. The germline gives CDR1 MDHEN, CDR2 SYDVKM. The CDR3 contains 15 residues. The CDR3 loop is CASSFRDRVGTEAFF. The DNA for the CDR3 is TGTGCCAGCAGTTTCAGGGACAGGGTGGGGACTGAAGCTTTCTTT.

This chain connects TRBV7-8 to TRBJ1-5, with TRBD1 matching over 9 bases. The CDR3 is 15 amino acids. The germline CDR1 and CDR2 sequences are SGHVS and FQNEAQ. With 5 bases clipped from V and 4 bases from J, the junction kept 6 bases outside the gene matches. This CDR3 is CASSLDRGMNQPQHF. The CDR3 nucleotides are TGTGCCAGCAGCCTCGACAGGGGGATGAATCAGCCCCAGCATTTT.

This clone was counted many times. The V and J genes are TRBV2 and TRBJ2-3, with 9 bases identical to TRBD2. The CDR3 has 16 residues. Germline V gene sequence: CDR1 SNHLY, CDR2 FYNNEI. With 3 bases clipped from V and 2 bases from J, the junction kept 6 bases outside the gene matches. The CDR3 DNA is TGTGCCAGCAGTGAGTCCGGGACTAGCTTCACAGATACGCAGTATTTT. Its translation is CASSESGTSFTDTQYF. The whole variable domain, filled in from reference TRBV2 and TRBJ2-3, reads EPEVTQTPSHQVTQMGQEVILRCVPISNHLYFYWYRQILGQKVEFLVSFYNNEISEKSEIFDDQFSVERPDGSNFTLKIRSTKLEDSAMYFCASSESGTSFTDTQYFGPGTRLTVL.

The rearrangement uses TRBV18 and TRBJ2-7, with 9 bases matching TRBD1. The germline V gene has CDR1 KGHSH and CDR2 LQKENI. Trimming took 1 base from V and 5 from J; bases not matched to a gene: 9. This CDR3 is built from 16 residues. CDR3 in DNA: TGTGCCAGCTCACCACAACTACCCGGGACAGGGAACGAGCAGTACTTC. The encoded protein is CASSPQLPGTGNEQYF.

The chain recombines TRBV5-1 with TRBJ2-2; 7 bases line up with TRBD2. Per the germline V gene, CDR1 is SGHRS and CDR2 is YFSETQ. J lost 0 bases, V lost 4 bases, and 15 bases had no gene match. This CDR3 is built from 19 residues. CDR3 amino acids: CASSLSGSVRGSNTGELFF. The CDR3 DNA sequence: TGCGCCAGCAGCCTGTCTGGGTCCGTGCGGGGGTCGAACACCGGGGAGCTGTTTTTT.

This chain uses TRBV7-9 with TRBJ1-2; the D is unclear. The V end lost 1 base, the J end lost 4 bases, and 16 bases lay between the germline ends. The CDR3 runs 16 residues. Germline V gene data show CDR1 as SEHNR and CDR2 as FQNEAQ (reference sequence). The DNA of the CDR3 is TGTGCCAGCAGCTTAGGCTTCCGGGAGGGCGTCTATGGCTACACCTTC. It specifies CASSLGFREGVYGYTF.

The chain is built from TRBV10-1 and TRBJ2-1; 11 bases agree with TRBD1. V trimming: 4 bases; J trimming: 5 bases; junction bases outside the gene matches: 1. The CDR3 is 14 residues long. Germline-derived CDR1 and CDR2 are WNHNN and SYGVQD (reference sequence). The CDR3 bases are TGCGCCAGCAGTGGGGGACAGGGGGACAATGAGCAGTTCTTC. Translation gives CASSGGQGDNEQFF.

This rearrangement joins TRBV5-5 to TRBJ1-4; TRBD1 matches 11 bases. Trimming took 6 bases from V and 8 from J; bases not matched to a gene: 12. The CDR3 loop spans 16 amino acids. In germline, CDR1 is SGHKS, CDR2 YYEKEE (reference sequence). As DNA, the CDR3 is TGTGCCAGCACCACCACATGGACAGGGGGCCGGGAAAAACTGTTTTTT. Its protein is CASTTTWTGGREKLFF.

CDR3 DNA sequence: TGTGCCAGCAGCGCCAGGGTTTCGGAAGAGACCCAGTACTTC. Translation gives CASSARVSEETQYF. This chain joins TRBV5-4 and TRBJ2-5, with D perhaps TRBD1 (5 bases). This CDR3 contains 14 residues. V was shortened by 4 bases and J by 3 bases, with 13 bases between the two germline ends. From germline, CDR1 is SGHNT and CDR2 YYREEE (reference sequence). The whole variable domain, filled in from reference TRBV5-4 and TRBJ2-5, reads ETGVTQSPTHLIKTRGQQVTLRCSSQSGHNTVSWYQQALGQGPQFIFQYYREEENGRGNFPPRFSGLQFPNYSSELNVNALELDDSALYLCASSARVSEETQYFGPGTRLLVL.

There are a few counts of this clone. The chain recombines TRBV6-2 or TRBV6-3 with TRBJ2-3, with 8 bases that match TRBD2. V was pared by 5 bases and J by 4 bases, with 14 bases of the junction left unmatched. Per germline, CDR1 MNHEY and CDR2 SVGEGT. This CDR3 region has 17 residues. The CDR3 here is CASSKTGGGTVPDTQYF. DNA of the CDR3: TGTGCCAGCAGTAAGACCGGGGGGGGGACCGTCCCAGATACGCAGTATTTT.

Ten or more counts support this clone. The chain uses TRBV29-1 and TRBJ2-7, with a possible D match to TRBD2 (5 bases). This CDR3 is 12 amino acids long. Germline V gives CDR1 SQVTM, CDR2 ANQGSEA. The V and J ends lost 4 bases and 4 bases respectively, with 11 bases between them. CDR3 DNA sequence: TGCAGCGTTGGCGAGGGTGGGTACGAGCAGTACTTC. Translation: CSVGEGGYEQYF.

This chain connects TRBV5-6 to TRBJ2-7; D possibly corresponds to TRBD1 (6 bases). The germline V and J ends were trimmed by 2 bases and 6 bases, with 12 bases remaining between them. This CDR3 is built from 13 residues. Germline loops: CDR1 SGHDT, CDR2 YYEEEE. The CDR3 loop reads CASSFRVGAEQYF. CDR3 DNA sequence: TGTGCCAGCAGCTTCAGGGTGGGGGCCGAGCAGTACTTC.

This clone is a singleton in its sample. This chain links TRBV5-6 with TRBJ2-5; D gene uncertain. The CDR3 is 13 residues long. Germline V gives CDR1 SGHDT, CDR2 YYEEEE. The V and J ends lost 2 bases and 4 bases respectively, with 9 bases between them. The CDR3 sequence: CASSFRAGETQYF. The CDR3 nucleotides read TGTGCCAGCAGCTTCCGCGCTGGAGAGACCCAGTACTTC.

CDR3 in DNA: TGTGCCAGCAGCCGGGGTGGGGCTGCGGGGGGCGAGCAGTACTTC. This translates into CASSRGGAAGGEQYF. The rearrangement joins TRBV5-8 to TRBJ2-7, with 8 bases that match TRBD2. The CDR3 covers 15 residues. With V trimmed by 4 bases and J by 6 bases, 12 bases remained unmatched. Germline V lookup: CDR1 SGHTS, CDR2 YDEGEE.

This CDR3 reads CASRRQGEGGMNTEAFF. Here the CDR3 DNA reads TGCGCCAGCAGGAGACAGGGAGAGGGTGGAATGAACACTGAAGCTTTCTTT. The V call is TRBV10-2, the J call TRBJ1-1; 7 bases line up with TRBD1. Trimming removed 6 bases from V and 0 bases from J; junction bases left unmatched: 13. In germline, CDR1 is WSHSY, CDR2 SAAADI. The CDR3 totals 17 residues.

In its sample, this clone was seen once. The chain joins TRBV29-1 to TRBJ1-5; a possible D gene is TRBD1 (6 bases). V dropped 4 bases and J dropped 2 bases, with 12 bases sitting between them. The CDR3 is made up of 14 amino acids. In germline, CDR1 is SQVTM, CDR2 ANQGSEA. The CDR3 loop is CSVGGQGGNQPQHF. The CDR3, as DNA: TGCAGCGTTGGGGGGCAGGGTGGCAATCAGCCCCAGCATTTT.